The sequence of this T cell receptor (beta chain) was determined in a study of blood T cell repertoires in COVID-19. About the research overall: Samples came from the United States, Italy and Spain, spanning acute and convalescent COVID-19.

Profiled with immunoSEQ multiplex PCR; TCRdb holds only in-frame clones, not every one. The table includes roughly 230,000 clones, approximately 83% detected once. CDR3 length equals 13 residues. Germline assignment: CDR1 SGHTA and CDR2 FQGNSA. Trimming stripped 5 bases from V and 1 base from J, with 7 bases between. The sequencing sample was made of peripheral blood. The chain links TRBV7-2 to TRBJ2-3; D unclear. The clonotype comes from a woman in her 50s with acute or convalescent COVID-19. DNA of the CDR3: TGTGCCAGCAGCGGCTTCCGCACAGATACGCAGTATTTT. The encoded protein is CASSGFRTDTQYF.